The 27 T cell receptor beta chains below were found in one sample sequenced in a study of hypomethylating agent response in myelodysplastic syndrome. Profiled with immunoSEQ multiplex PCR; TCRdb holds only in-frame clones, not every one. The table has 4,500 to 7,000 clones, over 80% seen once. The source was bone marrow, collected before or after starting hypomethylating agent treatment for myelodysplastic syndrome (not recorded which). These receptors originate from a human donor with myelodysplastic syndrome.

The chain carries TRBV11-2 and TRBJ2-2; D remains ambiguous. Germline CDR1 reads SGHAT; CDR2 reads FQNNGV. CDR3 size: 16 residues. V dropped 2 bases and J dropped 4 bases, with 14 bases sitting between them. CDR3 in DNA: TGTGCCAGCAGCTTATCCTTCGGACGCCGCACCGGGGAGCTGTTTTTT. It codes for CASSLSFGRRTGELFF.

The rearrangement links TRBV5-6 to TRBJ2-3; maybe TRBD2 (7 bases). Between the trimmed V and J ends, which lost 4 bases and 5 bases, there was a span of 17 bases. CDR3 length: 15 residues. CDR1 and CDR2 from the germline V gene are SGHDT and YYEEEE. This CDR3 reads CASSRWGGAGDTQYF. The CDR3 DNA reads TGTGCCAGCAGCCGCTGGGGGGGGGCGGGAGATACGCAGTATTTT.

This rearrangement joins TRBV7-2 to TRBJ2-2; possibly TRBD1 or TRBD2 for D (5 bases each). The germline V and J ends were trimmed by 5 bases and 6 bases, with 10 bases remaining between them. The CDR3 contains 13 residues. Looked up from germline, CDR1 is SGHTA and CDR2 is FQGNSA. Here the CDR3 reads CASSGTGSGELFF. CDR3 in DNA: TGTGCCAGCAGCGGGACGGGGTCCGGGGAGCTGTTTTTT. The variable domain in full, with the rest retrieved from reference TRBV7-2 and TRBJ2-2, is GAGVSQSPSNKVTEKGKDVELRCDPISGHTALYWYRQSLGQGLEFLIYFQGNSAPDKSGLPSDRFSAERTGGSVSTLTIQRTQQEDSAVYLCASSGTGSGELFFGEGSRLTVL.

The chain carries TRBV7-2 and TRBJ1-5; the D is unclear. Trimming took 1 base from V and 10 from J, leaving 11 bases between them. The CDR3 length is 13 residues. Looked up from germline, CDR1 is SGHTA and CDR2 is FQGNSA. CDR3 coding DNA: TGTGCCAGCAGCTTAGGCGCAGACACACCCCAGCATTTT. Residues: CASSLGADTPQHF. The full variable domain, completed using reference TRBV7-2 and TRBJ1-5, is GAGVSQSPSNKVTEKGKDVELRCDPISGHTALYWYRQSLGQGLEFLIYFQGNSAPDKSGLPSDRFSAERTGGSVSTLTIQRTQQEDSAVYLCASSLGADTPQHFGDGTRLSIL.

A few counts support this clone. The rearrangement joins TRBV2 to TRBJ1-3; D call uncertain. Trimming took off 4 bases at V and 10 bases at J, with 14 bases between the two ends. This CDR3 region has 13 residues. In germline, CDR1 is SNHLY, CDR2 FYNNEI. CDR3 residues: CASSGQVERTIYF. In DNA, the CDR3 is TGTGCCAGCAGTGGTCAGGTAGAGAGGACCATATATTTT. Full variable domain (outside the CDR3, taken from reference TRBV2 and TRBJ1-3): EPEVTQTPSHQVTQMGQEVILRCVPISNHLYFYWYRQILGQKVEFLVSFYNNEISEKSEIFDDQFSVERPDGSNFTLKIRSTKLEDSAMYFCASSGQVERTIYFGEGSWLTVV.

The gene calls are TRBV5-5 and TRBJ1-5; TRBD1 agrees at 9 bases. The CDR3 sequence is 15 residues long. The V segment lost 4 bases and the J segment 4 bases; nucleotides outside the gene matches: 6. Germline V gene lookup returns CDR1 SGHKS and CDR2 YYEKEE (reference sequence). The CDR3 nucleotides are TGTGCCAGCAGCCAGACCGGGACAGGGAATCAGCCCCAGCATTTT. It encodes CASSQTGTGNQPQHF.

The V gene is TRBV6-6, the J gene TRBJ2-2; D uncertain. Trimming took off 5 bases at V and 4 bases at J, with 8 bases between the two ends. Germline loops: CDR1 MNHNY, CDR2 SVGAGI (reference sequence). The CDR3 is 13 amino acids. CDR3 bases: TGTGCCAGCAGTCGCGAATTCACCGGGGAGCTGTTTTTT. This translates into CASSREFTGELFF.

V gene TRBV11-2 combines with J gene TRBJ1-1, with D perhaps matching TRBD1 (6 bases). The length of the CDR3 is 12 residues. From germline, CDR1 is SGHAT and CDR2 FQNNGV. Trimming removed 2 bases from V and 8 bases from J, with 9 bases in between. The DNA for the CDR3 is TGTGCCAGCAGCTTATCCGGACAGGAAGCTTTCTTT. It translates to CASSLSGQEAFF.

The chain has TRBV7-2 and TRBJ1-1; D call uncertain. The CDR3 has 13 amino acids. CDR1 and CDR2 (germline): SGHTA, FQGNSA. V was cut by 3 bases and J by 2 bases, with 7 bases left in between. CDR3 DNA: TGTGCCAGCAGCTTCAGACAAAACACTGAAGCTTTCTTT. It translates to CASSFRQNTEAFF. Looking up the rest from reference TRBV7-2 and TRBJ1-1 gives the full variable domain: GAGVSQSPSNKVTEKGKDVELRCDPISGHTALYWYRQSLGQGLEFLIYFQGNSAPDKSGLPSDRFSAERTGGSVSTLTIQRTQQEDSAVYLCASSFRQNTEAFFGQGTRLTVV.

The chain employs TRBV10-2 and TRBJ2-1, with 10 bases identical to TRBD2. Trimming cost V 4 bases and J 10 bases; bases outside gene matches: 13. The germline V gene encodes CDR1 WSHSY and CDR2 SAAADI. The CDR3 contains 16 residues. The CDR3 nucleotides read TGCGCCAGCAGTGTGCGAAAAGCGGGGGGGCCGGGAGAGCAGTTCTTC. It codes for CASSVRKAGGPGEQFF.

V usage is TRBV7-7 and J usage is TRBJ2-5; maybe TRBD1 (6 bases). The CDR3 sequence is 14 residues long. Germline CDR1 and CDR2: SSHAT and FNYEAQ (reference sequence). Trimming cost V 1 base and J 5 bases, with 11 bases left between them. CDR3 bases: TGTGCCAGCAGCTTAGAACAGGGACCTGAGACCCAGTACTTC. Translation gives CASSLEQGPETQYF.

V gene TRBV7-2 combines with J gene TRBJ2-1; D may match TRBD1 or TRBD2 (5 bases each). Germline CDR1 and CDR2: SGHTA and FQGNSA. V lost 2 bases and J 9 bases, leaving 14 bases between the germline ends. This CDR3 region has 14 residues. This CDR3 is CASSLSGTLSEQFF. The CDR3 DNA follows: TGTGCCAGCAGCTTATCCGGGACCCTCAGTGAGCAGTTCTTC.

V and J are TRBV29-1 and TRBJ1-2; D unresolved. The V end lost 5 bases, the J end lost 3 bases, and 4 bases lay between the germline ends. Looked up from germline, CDR1 is SQVTM and CDR2 is ANQGSEA. This CDR3 has 10 residues. This chain's CDR3 is CSVRDYGYTF. Written as DNA, the CDR3 is TGCAGCGTTCGAGACTATGGCTACACCTTC. The variable domain in full, with the rest retrieved from reference TRBV29-1 and TRBJ1-2, is SAVISQKPSRDICQRGTSLTIQCQVDSQVTMMFWYRQQPGQSLTLIATANQGSEATYESGFVIDKFPISRPNLTFSTLTVSNMSPEDSSIYLCSVRDYGYTFGSGTRLTVV.

The chain uses TRBV7-6 and TRBJ2-2; D call uncertain. CDR1 is SGHVS, CDR2 FNYEAQ, per germline. The CDR3 has 14 amino acids. Trimming stripped 4 bases from V and 0 bases from J, with 6 bases between. The CDR3 DNA reads TGTGCCAGCAGCTCTAGTACGAACACCGGGGAGCTGTTTTTT. It translates to CASSSSTNTGELFF. Drawing the rest from reference TRBV7-6 and TRBJ2-2, the complete variable domain is GAGVSQSPRYKVTKRGQDVALRCDPISGHVSLYWYRQALGQGPEFLTYFNYEAQQDKSGLPNDRFSAERPEGSISTLTIQRTEQRDSAMYRCASSSSTNTGELFFGEGSRLTVL.

The chain links TRBV7-6 to TRBJ1-5; no clear D. Per germline, CDR1 SGHVS and CDR2 FNYEAQ. The CDR3 totals 18 residues. Trimming shortened V by 1 base and J by 2 bases, and 18 bases separated the two germline ends. Here the CDR3 reads CASSLVLQTKRGNQPQHF. The CDR3 coding sequence is TGTGCCAGCAGCTTAGTTTTACAGACTAAGCGGGGCAATCAGCCCCAGCATTTT.

This chain links TRBV6-1 with TRBJ2-7; D not resolved. Trimming removed 7 bases at V and 7 bases at J, with 20 bases between. The V gene's germline CDR1 is MNHNS and CDR2 SASEGT. The CDR3 is 14 residues long. CDR3 nucleotides: TGTGCCAGCACCGCACGTCTTGGGTTTAGGGAGCAGTACTTC. This gives the protein CASTARLGFREQYF.

This chain joins TRBV28 and TRBJ1-5; D perhaps matches TRBD1 (5 bases). Germline CDR1 MDHEN, CDR2 SYDVKM. V shed 2 bases and J shed 6 bases, with 14 bases lying between them. The CDR3 is made up of 15 amino acids. In DNA, the CDR3 is TGTGCCAGCAGTTTACCCTCCAAGGGGAGTCAGCCCCAGCATTTT. This encodes CASSLPSKGSQPQHF.

The chain recombines TRBV18 with TRBJ1-4; no clear D gene. Trimming took 6 bases from V and 0 from J, leaving 11 bases between them. The CDR3 totals 15 residues. Looked up from germline, CDR1 is KGHSH and CDR2 is LQKENI. Here the CDR3 DNA reads TGTGCCAGCTCCCCCGACGGAGCAACTAATGAAAAACTGTTTTTT. As protein: CASSPDGATNEKLFF.

The chain recombines TRBV12-5 with TRBJ2-2, with D hard to call. This CDR3 contains 15 residues. Germline lookup yields CDR1 LGHNT and CDR2 FRNRAP. Between the trimmed V and J ends, which lost 6 bases and 6 bases, there was a span of 17 bases. The CDR3 DNA reads as TGTGCTAGTGGCTCCCTCACGGGTTCTCCCGGGGAGCTGTTTTTT. Amino acid sequence: CASGSLTGSPGELFF.

CDR3 DNA: TGTGCCAGCAGTTACAACAGCGAGCAGTACTTC. Its protein is CASSYNSEQYF. The chain links TRBV6-5 to TRBJ2-7, with unresolved D. The germline V gene encodes CDR1 MNHEY and CDR2 SVGAGI. The CDR3 is 11 residues long. Deletions cut 2 bases from V and 6 bases from J, with 5 bases between.

This chain links TRBV5-5 with TRBJ2-7; no reliable D call. The CDR3 has 14 residues. Trimming shortened V by 0 bases and J by 1 base, and 8 bases separated the two germline ends. Germline V CDR1 and CDR2: SGHKS, YYEKEE (reference sequence). The CDR3 reads CASSLVVNSYEQYF. The CDR3 DNA sequence: TGTGCCAGCAGCTTGGTAGTCAATTCCTACGAGCAGTACTTC.

The rearrangement joins TRBV28 to TRBJ1-1; perhaps TRBD1 as D (6 bases). Germline V lookup: CDR1 MDHEN, CDR2 SYDVKM. The ends were cut back, 5 bases at V and 2 bases at J, with 24 bases in the middle. This CDR3 is 18 amino acids long. CDR3 in amino acids: CASSELGGFDSANTEAFF. Written as DNA, the CDR3 is TGTGCCAGCAGTGAGCTAGGGGGATTCGACAGCGCAAACACTGAAGCTTTCTTT.

The V and J genes are TRBV27 and TRBJ2-7; D gene unclear. The CDR3 runs to 13 residues. The germline V gene encodes CDR1 MNHEY and CDR2 SMNVEV (reference sequence). Trimming cost V 5 bases and J 3 bases, with 11 bases left between them. Here the CDR3 DNA reads TGTGCCAGCAGTCCGATTTTAAGCTACGAGCAGTACTTC. It is translated as CASSPILSYEQYF.

The chain carries TRBV14 and TRBJ2-2, with D possibly being TRBD2 (5 bases). The V end lost 6 bases, the J end lost 2 bases, and 13 bases lay between the germline ends. The CDR3 totals 15 residues. Looked up from germline, CDR1 is SGHDN and CDR2 is FVKESK. CDR3 sequence: CASRERDYNTGELFF. CDR3 coding DNA: TGTGCCAGCAGGGAAAGAGACTACAACACCGGGGAGCTGTTTTTT.

The rearrangement uses TRBV14 and TRBJ1-6; no firm D call. The length of the CDR3 is 16 residues. V lost 5 bases and J lost 9, with 20 bases in between. Germline CDR1 SGHDN, CDR2 FVKESK. The CDR3 here is CASSTSRVRSSSPLHF. The CDR3 coding sequence is TGTGCCAGCAGCACCTCCCGGGTCAGGAGTAGTTCACCCCTCCACTTT.

The chain is built from TRBV5-1 and TRBJ2-7, with a tentative D call TRBD1 (6 bases). Germline assignment: CDR1 SGHRS and CDR2 YFSETQ. CDR3 length equals 14 residues. V lost 0 bases and J lost 6, with 13 bases in between. CDR3 coding DNA: TGCGCCAGCAGCTTGGGGGACATAGCGTCCGAGCAGTACTTC. Encoded protein: CASSLGDIASEQYF.

The V call is TRBV4-1, the J call TRBJ1-2, with 8 bases fitting TRBD1. The CDR3 length is 15 residues. The germline gives CDR1 MGHRA, CDR2 YSYEKL. Unmatched junction bases numbered 12, after V lost 4 bases and J lost 8 bases. CDR3 protein: CASSPSQGALGGYTF. Here the CDR3 DNA reads TGCGCCAGCAGCCCGTCCCAGGGGGCGCTTGGGGGCTACACCTTC.